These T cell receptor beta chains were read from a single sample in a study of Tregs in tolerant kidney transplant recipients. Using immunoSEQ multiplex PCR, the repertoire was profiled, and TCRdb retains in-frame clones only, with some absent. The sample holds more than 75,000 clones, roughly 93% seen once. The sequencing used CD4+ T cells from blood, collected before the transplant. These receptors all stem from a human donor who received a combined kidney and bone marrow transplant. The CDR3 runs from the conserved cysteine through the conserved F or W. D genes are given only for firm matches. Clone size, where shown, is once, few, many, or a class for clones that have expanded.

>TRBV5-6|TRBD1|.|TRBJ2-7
TGTGCCAGCAGCTTGTGGGGACAGGGGTGGTACGAGCAGTACTTC
CASSLWGQGWYEQYF
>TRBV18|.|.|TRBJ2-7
TGTGCCAGCTCACTACAGGGCCCCCCTTACTACGAGCAGTACTTC
CASSLQGPPYYEQYF
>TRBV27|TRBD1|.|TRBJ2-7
TGTGCCAGCAGTCTCCTTGGGCAGGGGGCCTACGAGCAGTACTTC
CASSLLGQGAYEQYF
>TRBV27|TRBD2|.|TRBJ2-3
TGTGCCAGCAGTTTTAAGCGGGAACCCACAGATACGCAGTATTTT
CASSFKREPTDTQYF
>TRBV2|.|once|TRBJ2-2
TGTGCCAGCAGTGACAGGGCTCGGGAGATCACCGGGGAGCTGTTTTTT
CASSDRAREITGELFF
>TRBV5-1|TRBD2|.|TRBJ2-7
TGCGCCAGCAGCTTGGGACTAGCCTTCTACGAGCAGTACTTC
CASSLGLAFYEQYF
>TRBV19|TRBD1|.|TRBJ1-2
TGTGCCAGTAGTATAATCCCCCATTTCCGGGACAGGGATGGCTACACCTTC
CASSIIPHFRDRDGYTF
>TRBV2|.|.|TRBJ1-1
TGTGCCAGCAGGGTACAGATGAACACTGAAGCTTTCTTT
CASRVQMNTEAFF
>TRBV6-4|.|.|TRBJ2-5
TGTGCCAGCAGTACCAACTCCCAAGAGACCCAGTACTTC
CASSTNSQETQYF
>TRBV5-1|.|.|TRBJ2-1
TGCGCCAGCAGCCCATCCGGGACACCCTCCTACAATGAGCAGTTCTTC
CASSPSGTPSYNEQFF
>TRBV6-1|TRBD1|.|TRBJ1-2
TGTGCCAGCAGTGAATTCGGGACAGGGGTTCGCTACACCTTC
CASSEFGTGVRYTF
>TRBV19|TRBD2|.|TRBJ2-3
TGTGCCAGTAGTATAGTGACTAGCGGGGTAGGAGATACGCAGTATTTT
CASSIVTSGVGDTQYF
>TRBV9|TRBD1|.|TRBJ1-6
TGTGCCAGCAGCGTAGACACAGGGGGGGGCAATTCACCCCTCCACTTT
CASSVDTGGGNSPLHF
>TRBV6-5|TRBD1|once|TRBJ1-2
TGTGCCAGCAGTTCCCGAGGACAGGGACACTATGGCTACACCTTC
CASSSRGQGHYGYTF
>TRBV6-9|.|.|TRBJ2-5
TGTGCCAGCAGTTTTAGGCAGGGGGGAGAGACCCAGTACTTC
CASSFRQGGETQYF
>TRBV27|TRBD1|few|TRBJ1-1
TGTGCCAGCAGTTCCATAGGACAGGGGGCAAGGACTTTCTTT
CASSSIGQGARTFF
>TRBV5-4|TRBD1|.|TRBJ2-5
TGTGCCAGCAGCACCGGGACAGGGGATGTAGAGACCCAGTACTTC
CASSTGTGDVETQYF
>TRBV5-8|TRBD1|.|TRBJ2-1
TGTGCCAGCAGCCAATTACAGGGGGCCTCCTACAATGAGCAGTTCTTC
CASSQLQGASYNEQFF
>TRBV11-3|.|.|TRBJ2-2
TGTGCCAGCAGCTTATCTATCCGGGAGCTGTTTTTT
CASSLSIRELFF
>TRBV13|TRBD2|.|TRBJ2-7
TGTGCCAGCAGCTTGGGACTAGCGGGGGGCTACGAGCAGTACTTC
CASSLGLAGGYEQYF
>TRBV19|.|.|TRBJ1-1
TGTGCCAGTAGTATCCAGGGCACGAACACTGAAGCTTTCTTT
CASSIQGTNTEAFF
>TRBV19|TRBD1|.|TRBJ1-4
TGTGCCAGTAGTACCCGGGACAGACGGGAAAAACTGTTTTTT
CASSTRDRREKLFF
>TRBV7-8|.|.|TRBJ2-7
TGTGCCAGCAGTTTAGACAGCACAACCTACGAGCAGTACTTC
CASSLDSTTYEQYF
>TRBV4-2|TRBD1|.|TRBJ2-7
TGTGCCAGCAGCCAAGCCCCTACAGGGACAGCCTACGAGCAGTACTTC
CASSQAPTGTAYEQYF
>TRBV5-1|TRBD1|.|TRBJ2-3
TGCGCCAGCAGCTCTTCGGGACAGGGACGGACAGATACGCAGTATTTT
CASSSSGQGRTDTQYF
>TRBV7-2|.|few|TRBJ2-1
TGTGCCAGCAGCTTAACACAGTACAATGAGCAGTTCTTC
CASSLTQYNEQFF
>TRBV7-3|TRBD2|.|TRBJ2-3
TGTGCCAGCAGCTTGGGACTAGCGGGGGCAGATACGCAGTATTTT
CASSLGLAGADTQYF
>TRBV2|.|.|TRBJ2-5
TGTGCCAGCAAGAACCACATCCAGGGGACCCAGTACTTC
CASKNHIQGTQYF
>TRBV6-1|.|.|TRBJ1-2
TGTGCCAGCAGTGAAGTGAGGGGGACGACGGGCGGCTACACCTTC
CASSEVRGTTGGYTF
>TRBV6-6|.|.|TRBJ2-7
TGTGCCAGCAGTCCACAGTGGAGACAGACCTACGAGCAGTACTTC
CASSPQWRQTYEQYF
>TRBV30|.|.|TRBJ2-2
TGTGCCTGGAGTGACCTACGGACCGGGGAGCTGTTTTTT
CAWSDLRTGELFF
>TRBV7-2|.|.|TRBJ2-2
TGTGCCACCAGAAGGACATTAGGGATTGTCGAGGAGCTGTTTTTT
CATRRTLGIVEELFF
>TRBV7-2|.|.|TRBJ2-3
TGTGCCAGCAACACTCTAGGGGCAGGGACAGATACGCAGTATTTT
CASNTLGAGTDTQYF
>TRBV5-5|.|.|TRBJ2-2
TGTGCCAGCAGCTTGGTTCCGACTCCTAACACCGGGGAGCTGTTTTTT
CASSLVPTPNTGELFF
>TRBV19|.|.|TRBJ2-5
TGTGCCAGTAGCTGGGGGCCAGGGACCCCTCGGGGTCAGTACTTC
CASSWGPGTPRGQYF
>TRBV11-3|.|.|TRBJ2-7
TGTGCCAGCAGCTTACGGATAGCGGTGTACGAGCAGTACTTC
CASSLRIAVYEQYF